This is a list of T cell receptor beta chains from one sample in a study of T-cell memory formation after mild COVID-19. MiXCR was run by TCRdb on the 5' RACE reads, yielding one entry per CDR3 protein. The data contain tens of thousands of distinct CDR3 sequences, around 15% of them singletons. The sample comprised PBMCs or a T cell subset sorted from them (not recorded which). These receptors were obtained from a man between 18 and 35 years old who had mild COVID-19 (a few samples of this study predate the infection). Cell type and time point are not known. CDR3s include the opening cysteine and the closing phenylalanine or tryptophan. The D gene is left open where the match is weak. Clone size, where shown, is once, few, many, or a class for clones that have expanded.

J | size | D | V | DNA | CDR3
TRBJ2-1 | NA | TRBD2 | TRBV6-2/TRBV6-3 | TGTGCCAGCAGGAGGACTAGCCATGAGCAGTTCTTC | CASRRTSHEQFF
TRBJ2-3 | few | NA | TRBV27 | TGTGCCAGTGGGCGGAGGGGGACAGATACGCAGTATTTT | CASGRRGTDTQYF
TRBJ2-7 | few | TRBD1 | TRBV4-1 | TGCGCCAGCAGCCAAGATCAGGGCAGGGGGCGCGAGCAGTACTTC | CASSQDQGRGREQYF
TRBJ2-1 | NA | NA | TRBV12-3/TRBV12-4 | TGTGCCAGCAGCCCTCTGGGAGAGCAGTTCTTC | CASSPLGEQFF
TRBJ2-7 | many | NA | TRBV10-2 | TGCGCCAGCAAACGGGACTTATCCTACGAGCAGTACTTC | CASKRDLSYEQYF
TRBJ2-3 | NA | TRBD2 | TRBV7-3 | TGTGCCAGCAGCTCGGGACTAGCCCGAGATACGCAGTATTTT | CASSSGLARDTQYF
TRBJ2-4 | NA | TRBD2 | TRBV5-5 | TGTGCCAGCAGCTTGGATTTGCAGCGGGGAAACATTCAGTACTTC | CASSLDLQRGNIQYF
TRBJ1-1 | few | NA | TRBV20-1 | TGCAGTGCTACCCAGGGAAGGTTCACTGAAGCTTTCTTT | CSATQGRFTEAFF
TRBJ1-2 | NA | TRBD1 | TRBV27 | TGTGCCAGCAGTTCGGGACAGGAAGATGGCTACACCTTC | CASSSGQEDGYTF
TRBJ2-3 | few | TRBD2 | TRBV7-9 | TGTGCCAGCAGCACCGACAACTCAGCTAGCGGGAGCACAGATACGCAGTATTTT | CASSTDNSASGSTDTQYF
TRBJ1-2 | NA | TRBD1 | TRBV4-1 | TGCGACAGCAGCCAAGATGACAGGGTCTATGGCTACACCTTC | CDSSQDDRVYGYTF
TRBJ2-1 | NA | NA | TRBV7-2 | TGTGCCAGCAGCTTGGCCAGGGCCCAACTCTACAATGAGCAGTTCTTC | CASSLARAQLYNEQFF
TRBJ2-5 | few | NA | TRBV12-3/TRBV12-4 | TGTGCCAGCAGCCAAAGGGTGGGCGAGACCCAGTACTTC | CASSQRVGETQYF
TRBJ2-5 | few | NA | TRBV14 | TGTGCCAGCAGCCACTTCCTCCAAGAGACCCAGTACTTC | CASSHFLQETQYF
TRBJ1-2 | NA | TRBD1 | TRBV7-9 | TGTGCCAGCAGCCAAAACCGGGACAGACCTAACTATGGCTACACCTTC | CASSQNRDRPNYGYTF
TRBJ2-7 | few | NA | TRBV6-5 | TGTGCCAGCAGTTTCCACCCCTACGAGCAGTACTTC | CASSFHPYEQYF
TRBJ2-2 | NA | NA | TRBV7-9 | TGTGCCAGAAGCTTAATTCCCGGGGAGCTGTTTTTT | CARSLIPGELFF
TRBJ2-1 | few | NA | TRBV7-9 | TGTGCCAGCAGCTTTAAGACAGGGACTTCCTACAATGAGCAGTTCTTC | CASSFKTGTSYNEQFF
TRBJ2-1 | NA | TRBD2 | TRBV7-6 | TGTGCCAGCAGCCCATGGACTAGCGGGGGGGAGAATGAGCAGTTCTTC | CASSPWTSGGENEQFF
TRBJ2-3 | NA | TRBD2 | TRBV4-3 | TGCGCCAGCAGCCAAGAGGCCCCCGGGGGGGCCACAGATACGCAGTATTTT | CASSQEAPGGATDTQYF
TRBJ2-2 | NA | TRBD2 | TRBV7-9 | TGTGCCAGCAGCTTGCGGGGGGAGTCGCTCGCCGGGGAGCTGTTTTTT | CASSLRGESLAGELFF
TRBJ1-1 | NA | NA | TRBV4-3 | TGCGCCAGCAGCCAAAACGTGGGTGTGGCCACTGAAGCTTTCTTT | CASSQNVGVATEAFF
TRBJ2-1 | many | TRBD2 | TRBV12-5 | TGTGCTAGTGGTCGGGACTACCCCTACAATGAGCAGTTCTTC | CASGRDYPYNEQFF
TRBJ2-5 | few | TRBD1 | TRBV10-3 | TGTGCCACCCGGGACAGCGCCTCGCAAGAGACCCAGTACTTC | CATRDSASQETQYF
TRBJ2-1 | NA | NA | TRBV6-2/TRBV6-3 | TGTGCCAGCACCCCCGGCGGTATCACGAACAATGAGCAGTTCTTC | CASTPGGITNNEQFF
TRBJ1-5 | NA | NA | TRBV4-1 | TGCGCCAGCAGCCAAGGATCCCTCAATCAGCCCCAGCATTTT | CASSQGSLNQPQHF
TRBJ1-5 | NA | TRBD1 | TRBV4-2 | TGTGCCAGCAGCCAAGGCCCGGGGGCGGACAGGGTTGGTCAGCCCCAGCATTTT | CASSQGPGADRVGQPQHF
TRBJ2-1 | NA | NA | TRBV9 | TGTGCCAGCAGCTCAGAGGGGGGACCCAACAATGAGCAGTTCTTC | CASSSEGGPNNEQFF
TRBJ2-7 | few | NA | TRBV4-1 | TGCGCCAGCAGCCAAATTCCGAGTGGGGACGAGCAGTACTTC | CASSQIPSGDEQYF
TRBJ2-5 | NA | TRBD2 | TRBV4-1 | TGCGCCAGCAGCCAAGGACTAGCTATGGAGACCCAGTACTTC | CASSQGLAMETQYF
TRBJ1-5 | NA | NA | TRBV7-6 | TGTGCCAGCAGCCACCTATATCAGCCCCAGCATTTT | CASSHLYQPQHF
TRBJ1-5 | few | NA | TRBV4-1 | TGCGCCAGCAGCCCACCGGGACTGAACAATCAGCCCCAGCATTTT | CASSPPGLNNQPQHF
TRBJ2-7 | few | TRBD2 | TRBV4-1 | TGCGCCAGCAGCCAGGGAGCGGGGGCCAGCTCCTACGAGCAGTACTTC | CASSQGAGASSYEQYF
TRBJ1-1 | NA | NA | TRBV7-9 | TGTGCCAGCAGCTCCTTTAACACTGAAGCTTTCTTT | CASSSFNTEAFF
TRBJ2-2 | few | NA | TRBV7-2 | TGTGCCAGCAGCTTAGCGCGGCCGTCGAACACCGGGGAGCTGTTTTTT | CASSLARPSNTGELFF
TRBJ2-1 | NA | TRBD1 | TRBV25-1 | TGTGCCAGTTCGACAGGGGGGCAGTCCTACAATGAGCAGTTCTTC | CASSTGGQSYNEQFF
TRBJ1-1 | NA | NA | TRBV29-1 | TGCAGCTTTGGGCTCGTCCCGGCTTTCTTT | CSFGLVPAFF
TRBJ1-5 | few | NA | TRBV12-3/TRBV12-4 | TGTGCCAGCAGTCGGGTTTGGCAGCCCCAGCATTTT | CASSRVWQPQHF
TRBJ2-5 | many | TRBD1 | TRBV10-3 | TGTGCCATCAGCCCTGACAGGGCCCTCCAAGAGACCCAGTACTTC | CAISPDRALQETQYF
TRBJ2-3 | few | NA | TRBV5-1 | TGCGCCAGCAGCTTGGAGATGTGGTTGGCAGATACGCAGTATTTT | CASSLEMWLADTQYF
TRBJ2-1 | NA | NA | TRBV7-9 | TGTGCCAGCAGCTCCCGCAGGGGCCATGAGCAGTTCTTC | CASSSRRGHEQFF
TRBJ2-1 | few | NA | TRBV4-3 | TGCGCCAGCAGCCCCCATACAGGATACAATGAGCAGTTCTTC | CASSPHTGYNEQFF
TRBJ2-5 | few | TRBD1 | TRBV12-5 | TGTGCTAGTGCCCTTCCGGGACAGGAAGAGACCCAGTACTTC | CASALPGQEETQYF
TRBJ2-7 | NA | NA | TRBV6-5 | TGTGCCAGCAATAACGCGGGGAGGCTCGGCGAGCAGTACTTC | CASNNAGRLGEQYF
TRBJ1-2 | NA | NA | TRBV29-1 | TGCAGCGTGGAGGATCTATACTATGGCTACACCTTC | CSVEDLYYGYTF
TRBJ2-7 | NA | NA | TRBV4-3 | TGCGCCAGCAGCCAAGAGGCCTCGGCCTACGAGCAGTACTTC | CASSQEASAYEQYF
TRBJ1-3 | many | TRBD1 | TRBV6-6 | TGTGCCAGCAGTTACTCGTACAGGGGGAGCTCTGGAAACACCATATATTTT | CASSYSYRGSSGNTIYF
TRBJ1-1 | NA | TRBD1 | TRBV6-2/TRBV6-3 | TGTGCCAGCAGTTACACAGGGGTCACTGAAGCTTTCTTT | CASSYTGVTEAFF
TRBJ1-1 | few | TRBD1 | TRBV5-6 | TGTGCCAGCAGTTCCGGGACAGGGGCCTTTTATCGCACTGAAGCTTTCTTT | CASSSGTGAFYRTEAFF
TRBJ1-1 | few | TRBD1 | TRBV4-1 | TGCGCCAGCAGCCAAGTCCAGGGGGAAATGAACACTGAAGCTTTCTTT | CASSQVQGEMNTEAFF
TRBJ2-7 | few | NA | TRBV5-5 | TGTGCCAGCAGCACTACCTACGAGCAGTACTTC | CASSTTYEQYF
TRBJ2-7 | NA | TRBD2 | TRBV2 | TGTGCCAGCAAGGAAACTAGCGGGGATTCCTACGAGCAGTACTTC | CASKETSGDSYEQYF
TRBJ1-1 | few | NA | TRBV18 | TGTGCCAGCTCAGCTACTCCAGGGAACACTGAAGCTTTCTTT | CASSATPGNTEAFF